A selection of T cell receptor beta chains follows, all from one sample in a study of blood T cell repertoires in COVID-19. Clones were read by immunoSEQ multiplex PCR, and TCRdb kept only the in-frame ones, dropping some. The sample yields 200,000 to 300,000 clones, about 87% seen once. The specimen sequenced was peripheral blood. These receptor sequences come from a woman between 45 and 60 years old with acute or convalescent COVID-19. Both conserved end residues are part of each CDR3. A D gene is named only where the DNA matches it firmly. Size is stated for part of the rows, as once, few or many counts, or as a class when the clone is expanded.

CDR3 DNA	CDR3 protein	clone size	J gene	D gene	V gene
TGTGCCAGCAGGGGACTAGCGGGGAGACAATCCTACAATGAGCAGTTCTTC	CASRGLAGRQSYNEQFF	-	TRBJ2-1	TRBD2	TRBV2
TGTGCCAGCAGCTTATATCTCTATTCACCCCTCCACTTT	CASSLYLYSPLHF	-	TRBJ1-6	-	TRBV7-9
TGTGCCAGCAGTGTAGCGGGAGGGGTCTACAATGAGCAGTTCTTC	CASSVAGGVYNEQFF	few	TRBJ2-1	TRBD2	TRBV27
TGTGCCAGCAGCCCCGGGGGGCAAACTCCCCGGGAGCTGTTTTTT	CASSPGGQTPRELFF	-	TRBJ2-2	-	TRBV7-3
TGTGCCAGCAGCTTAGGGAGACAGGGGTGCACCTTC	CASSLGRQGCTF	-	TRBJ1-2	TRBD1	TRBV7-2
TGTGCCAGCAGTTCCAGCTCCTACAATGAGCAGTTCTTC	CASSSSSYNEQFF	-	TRBJ2-1	-	TRBV28
TGTGCCAGCAGCTTAGGGACTAGCGGGAGTGGGAATGAGCAGTTCTTC	CASSLGTSGSGNEQFF	-	TRBJ2-1	TRBD2	TRBV7-3
TGCGCCAGCAGCTTTAGACAGGCCGGGGATAACTATGGCTACACCTTC	CASSFRQAGDNYGYTF	-	TRBJ1-2	-	TRBV5-1
TGTGCCAGCAGCCCCGCCAATCCTAGGGGCGAGCAGTACTTC	CASSPANPRGEQYF	-	TRBJ2-7	-	TRBV7-9
TGTGCCAGCAGTACAGGGGCGTACACTGAAGCTTTCTTT	CASSTGAYTEAFF	-	TRBJ1-1	TRBD1	TRBV28
TGTGCCAGCTCTAGGGGGTTCATCTATGGCTACACCTTC	CASSRGFIYGYTF	-	TRBJ1-2	-	TRBV2
TGTGCCTGGAGCCCAGGGGTTAGCAATCAGCCCCAGCATTTT	CAWSPGVSNQPQHF	-	TRBJ1-5	-	TRBV30
TGTGCCAGCAGCTTAGGTTCCCCCGGGACAGGCCATGGCTACACCTTC	CASSLGSPGTGHGYTF	-	TRBJ1-2	TRBD1	TRBV7-2
TGTGCCAGCAGCTTGGTGGTCAGGGCCGAGCAGTACTTC	CASSLVVRAEQYF	few	TRBJ2-7	-	TRBV5-4
TGTGCCTGGAATCGACAGGGGAGGTCGGCCGGGGAGCTGTTTTTT	CAWNRQGRSAGELFF	once	TRBJ2-2	TRBD1	TRBV30
TGTGCCAGCAGCTCCCCGGGACAGGCTAATGAAAAACTGTTTTTT	CASSSPGQANEKLFF	-	TRBJ1-4	TRBD1	TRBV5-6
TGTGCCAGCAGTTTCTCTTGGCCCTTAAGGGGGAACACTGAAGCTTTCTTT	CASSFSWPLRGNTEAFF	-	TRBJ1-1	-	TRBV27
TGTGCCAGCAGTCTTCCGGAGGGATGGAGGGAGCAGTACTTC	CASSLPEGWREQYF	-	TRBJ2-7	-	TRBV6-5
TGTGCCAGCAGTTTCGGGGTGTCAGGCAATCAGCCCCAGCATTTT	CASSFGVSGNQPQHF	once	TRBJ1-5	-	TRBV28
TGTGCCAGCGATACGGGGTCCCGGACTGAAGCTTTCTTT	CASDTGSRTEAFF	-	TRBJ1-1	-	TRBV7-2
TGCGCCAGCCGGACAGGGCCTAGCAATCAGCCCCAGCATTTT	CASRTGPSNQPQHF	few	TRBJ1-5	TRBD1	TRBV5-1
TGTGCCATCCGGGGAGGGGGCACTGAAGCTTTCTTT	CAIRGGGTEAFF	once	TRBJ1-1	-	TRBV10-3
TGTGCCAGCAGCTTAGCGTGGCGGGAGACCCAGTACTTC	CASSLAWRETQYF	-	TRBJ2-5	-	TRBV11-2
TGCGCCAGCAGCCCCGGGACAGGGGGCTACGAGCAGTACTTC	CASSPGTGGYEQYF	-	TRBJ2-7	TRBD1	TRBV4-1
TGCGCCAGCAGGAAGGGGGTGGACGAGCAGTACTTC	CASRKGVDEQYF	once	TRBJ2-7	-	TRBV5-1
TGTGCCAGCAGCCGACTCATGAACACTGAAGCTTTCTTT	CASSRLMNTEAFF	-	TRBJ1-1	-	TRBV6-5
TGTGCCAGCAGCCTGACAGGTCTTTCCGATAATTCACCCCTCCACTTT	CASSLTGLSDNSPLHF	-	TRBJ1-6	-	TRBV13
TGTGCCAGCAGGCGGGAGGGTCCAGATACGCAGTATTTT	CASRREGPDTQYF	-	TRBJ2-3	TRBD2	TRBV6-5
TGCGCCAGCAGCCAGAACAACAGGGGGCGAGGGACCCAGTACTTC	CASSQNNRGRGTQYF	once	TRBJ2-5	TRBD1	TRBV4-3
TGTGCCAGCAGTTCCGGGACAGGGGTAGAACAGCCCCAGCATTTT	CASSSGTGVEQPQHF	-	TRBJ1-5	TRBD1	TRBV28
TGTGCCAGCAGGGCTACTTTTAGCGTTGCCGCGAACACCGGGGAGCTGTTTTTT	CASRATFSVAANTGELFF	-	TRBJ2-2	-	TRBV2
TGTGCCAGTAGTATCGCGGGGGATCAGCCCCAGCATTTT	CASSIAGDQPQHF	once	TRBJ1-5	-	TRBV19
TGTGCCAGCAGCTTGGAGGGGGCGCGGCGAGATACGCAGTATTTT	CASSLEGARRDTQYF	once	TRBJ2-3	TRBD1	TRBV5-4
TGTGCCAGCAGCTTGGCAGGGCGGACGTACCAAGAGACCCAGTACTTC	CASSLAGRTYQETQYF	-	TRBJ2-5	-	TRBV5-4
TGTGCCAGCAGCGAAGGCGGGGTCTATTATCAGCCCCAGCATTTT	CASSEGGVYYQPQHF	-	TRBJ1-5	-	TRBV2
TGTGCCAGCAGCCTAAACCCCGCGCGGGTTGGCTACACCTTC	CASSLNPARVGYTF	-	TRBJ1-2	-	TRBV7-3
TGTGCCATCAGCCATGTGGGGACAGGGGGTGAAAAACTGTTTTTT	CAISHVGTGGEKLFF	once	TRBJ1-4	TRBD1	TRBV10-3
TGTGCCAGCACAGCTGGAGGCCGGGGCAATCAGCCCCAGCATTTT	CASTAGGRGNQPQHF	-	TRBJ1-5	-	TRBV28
TGTGCCAGCAATACCAGGGGGCGGGGCCAAGAGACCCAGTACTTC	CASNTRGRGQETQYF	-	TRBJ2-5	TRBD1	TRBV6-5
TGTGCCAGCAGCTTCGGGGCCGGGGAGCTGTTTTTT	CASSFGAGELFF	-	TRBJ2-2	-	TRBV11-2
TGCGCCAGCAGCTTGGAGCTGGGGCAGGGGAACTATGGCTACACCTTC	CASSLELGQGNYGYTF	-	TRBJ1-2	-	TRBV5-1
TGCAGTGCTAGTAGCGGGAGGAGGATCTACGAGCAGTACTTC	CSASSGRRIYEQYF	-	TRBJ2-7	TRBD2	TRBV20-1